This T cell receptor (beta chain) was sequenced in a study of beta chain features in type 1 diabetes. About the study: The study examined roughly 100 million sorted cells across all samples.

Study-level results: TCRB CDR3 length was moderately but significantly reduced in all four CD4+ subsets of Type 1 diabetes patients. It was among patients, rather than healthy donors, that naive, central memory and Treg TCRB repertoires appeared more similar. Reads derived from cDNA could over-represent cells showing high TCR expression.

cDNA synthesis used the whole RNA isolate, giving expressed TCRB sequences. This table comes from immunoSEQ multiplex PCR, and its TCRdb copy is limited to in-frame clones, with some not included. Among over 200,000 clones listed, 9.5% to 13% were seen once. This clone has only a few counts. The antigen is not known. The receptor's source is a man younger than 40 with type 1 diabetes. Sequenced input: naive CD4+ T cells from blood.

The CDR3: CASSSDTNTEAFF. Here the CDR3 DNA reads TGCGCCAGCAGCTCGGACACGAACACTGAAGCTTTCTTT. The genes are TRBV5-1 and TRBJ1-1; tentatively, D is TRBD1 (5 bases). This CDR3 is 13 amino acids long. V was cut by 3 bases and J by 1 base, with 7 bases left in between. Per germline, CDR1 SGHRS and CDR2 YFSETQ. The full variable domain, with the rest looked up from reference TRBV5-1 and TRBJ1-1, is KAGVTQTPRYLIKTRGQQVTLSCSPISGHRSVSWYQQTPGQGLQFLFEYFSETQRNKGNFPGRFSGRQFSNSRSEMNVSTLELGDSALYLCASSSDTNTEAFFGQGTRLTVV.